This is a list of T cell receptor beta chains from one sample in a study of tumor-infiltrating T cells and Merkel cell polyomavirus. Data came from immunoSEQ multiplex PCR; TCRdb stores just in-frame clones and leaves some out. The sample contains 20,000 to 25,000 clones, around nine tenths of which appear only once. The sample taken for sequencing was lymph node tissue. These receptors all come from a man aged 45-60 years with Merkel cell carcinoma. The CDR3 runs from the conserved cysteine through the conserved F or W. Fields, in order: J gene, D gene, V gene, CDR3 DNA, CDR3 protein. D genes are given only for firm matches.

J: TRBJ1-2
D: TRBD1
V: TRBV10-1
DNA: TGCGCCAGCAGTGAGTCCTGGACAGGGAAAAAAACCTTC
CDR3: CASSESWTGKKTF

J: TRBJ1-1
D: NA
V: TRBV7-2
DNA: TGTGCCAGCAGCTTAGTAGGTAGATCAGGGGACATTAACACTGAAGCTTTCTTT
CDR3: CASSLVGRSGDINTEAFF

J: TRBJ1-6
D: NA
V: TRBV30
DNA: TGTGCCTGGAGTGTCAACGGGAATAATTCACCCCTCCACTTT
CDR3: CAWSVNGNNSPLHF

J: TRBJ1-4
D: TRBD1
V: TRBV28
DNA: TGTGCCAGCAGCCTGGGACAGGAGCATGAAAAACTGTTTTTT
CDR3: CASSLGQEHEKLFF

J: TRBJ1-4
D: TRBD1
V: TRBV5-1
DNA: TGCGCCAGCAGCTTGGGACAGGGGGTGGCTAATGAAAAACTGTTTTTT
CDR3: CASSLGQGVANEKLFF

J: TRBJ1-3
D: NA
V: TRBV30
DNA: TGTGCTAACGTGTGGGGGAGGGGAAACACCATATATTTT
CDR3: CANVWGRGNTIYF

J: TRBJ2-1
D: NA
V: TRBV23-1
DNA: TGCGCCAGCAGCCTAGGAGGGCTTTACAATGAGCAGTTCTTC
CDR3: CASSLGGLYNEQFF

J: TRBJ1-1
D: TRBD1
V: TRBV18
DNA: TGTGCCAGCTCACCCCGTGGACAGGGGGCGCAGAACACTGAAGCTTTCTTT
CDR3: CASSPRGQGAQNTEAFF

J: TRBJ2-5
D: NA
V: TRBV6-1
DNA: TGTGCCAGCAGTACCCAGGGACTTCAAGAGACCCAGTACTTC
CDR3: CASSTQGLQETQYF

J: TRBJ1-1
D: TRBD1
V: TRBV6-1
DNA: TGTGCCAGCACCAGGGGGGATTACACTGAAGCTTTCTTT
CDR3: CASTRGDYTEAFF